This is a list of T cell receptor beta chains from one sample in a study of blood T cells in healthy people across ages. MiXCR, applied by TCRdb to the 5' RACE reads, yields one record per CDR3 protein. This sample yields about 1,500,000 distinct CDR3 sequences, of which 40% to 50% are seen a single time; roughly 8.2% belongs to the top ten. The sequencing input was blood. The source is a woman aged 18-29 years in good health. CDR3s include the opening cysteine and the closing phenylalanine or tryptophan. Fields, in order: clone size, D gene, V gene, J gene, CDR3 DNA, CDR3 protein. D genes are given only for firm matches. Clone size is given for some rows only: seen once, a few or many times, or a class if the clone is expanded.

.	.	TRBV7-9	TRBJ2-3	TGTGCCAGCAGCTTAGCAACCAGCCTCACAGATACGCAGTATTTT	CASSLATSLTDTQYF
few	.	TRBV5-1	TRBJ2-7	TGCGCCAGCAGCCCCCCGGGCAATTCCTACGAGCAGTACTTC	CASSPPGNSYEQYF
few	TRBD2	TRBV20-1	TRBJ2-5	TGCAGTGCTTCGGGGGGGTACCAAGAGACCCAGTACTTC	CSASGGYQETQYF
few	TRBD1	TRBV12-3/TRBV12-4	TRBJ2-3	TGTGCCAGCAGTGGCGGACAGGGCGCGCAGTATTTT	CASSGGQGAQYF
.	TRBD1	TRBV12-3/TRBV12-4	TRBJ1-1	TGTGCCAGCGGGACCGACAGGGTGAACACTGAAGCTTTCTTT	CASGTDRVNTEAFF
.	.	TRBV12-3/TRBV12-4	TRBJ1-1	TGTGCCAGCAGTTTAGCGGGGAAGATGAACACTGAAGCTTTCTTT	CASSLAGKMNTEAFF
few	TRBD1	TRBV6-1	TRBJ2-7	TGTGCCACCGGGACAGATCCCTACGAGCAGTACTTC	CATGTDPYEQYF
few	.	TRBV20-1	TRBJ1-2	TGCAGTGCTAGGACGGGGGAGGGCTATGGCTACACCTTC	CSARTGEGYGYTF
few	.	TRBV7-3	TRBJ2-5	TGTGCCAACTGGCAGGGGAGGTCAGAGACCCAGTACTTC	CANWQGRSETQYF
.	TRBD1	TRBV6-6	TRBJ2-5	TGTGCCAGCACTCTGGGACAGGGGCACCAAGAGACCCAGTACTTC	CASTLGQGHQETQYF
.	.	TRBV10-3	TRBJ1-1	TGTGCCATCAGTGAAGGGGTAGGGGGGGCGAACACTGAAGCTTTCTTT	CAISEGVGGANTEAFF
.	.	TRBV2	TRBJ2-6	TGTGCCAGCAGTGGACATACAGGGACTGGGGCCAACGTCCTGACTTTC	CASSGHTGTGANVLTF
.	TRBD2	TRBV11-2	TRBJ2-5	TGTGCCAGCAGCCCGGCGGTGGGACTAGCGCGAGGAGGAGAGACCCAGTACTTC	CASSPAVGLARGGETQYF
few	TRBD1	TRBV18	TRBJ2-7	TGTGCCAGCTCACCCAACCCGACAGGGAACCCGTCCTACGAGCAGTACTTC	CASSPNPTGNPSYEQYF
.	.	TRBV4-1	TRBJ2-7	TGCGCCAGCAGCCCCTCGGGACGGCAAATCTACGAGCAGTACTTC	CASSPSGRQIYEQYF
few	.	TRBV6-2/TRBV6-3	TRBJ2-3	TGTGCCAGCAGTTACTCGGCGGGGAACACAGATACGCAGTATTTT	CASSYSAGNTDTQYF
few	.	TRBV6-5	TRBJ1-2	TGTGCCAGCAGTTACACCTCGACAGCCTATGGCTACACCTTC	CASSYTSTAYGYTF
.	.	TRBV10-1	TRBJ2-3	TGCGCCAGTCGAGATACGCGGTATTTT	CASRDTRYF
.	TRBD2	TRBV5-1	TRBJ2-2	TGCGCCAGCAGCAACGGGACTAGCGGGGCGATCGGGGAGCTGTTTTTT	CASSNGTSGAIGELFF
.	.	TRBV4-1	TRBJ2-5	TGCGCCAGCAGCGAGACATTGGGGAATGAGCAGTACTTC	CASSETLGNEQYF
.	.	TRBV29-1	TRBJ1-1	TGCAGCGTTGAGTCACAGGGTGGGACTGAAGCTTTCTTT	CSVESQGGTEAFF
.	.	TRBV7-3	TRBJ2-1	TGTGCCAGCAGCTTAAATTCTGCGGGATCGGATGAGCAGTTCTTC	CASSLNSAGSDEQFF
.	.	TRBV5-1	TRBJ2-5	TGCGCCAGCAGCTGTCCCAGAGGAGCGGAAGAGACCCAGTACTTC	CASSCPRGAEETQYF
few	.	TRBV27	TRBJ2-3	TGTGCCAGCAGTGTATACGCCGCAGATACGCAGTATTTT	CASSVYAADTQYF
.	.	TRBV27	TRBJ2-7	TGTGCCAGCAGCTCCGGGGACCCCTACGAGCAGTACTTC	CASSSGDPYEQYF
.	.	TRBV5-4	TRBJ1-2	TGTGCCAGCAGCTTGGTAATCGGGGGTGGCTACACCTTC	CASSLVIGGGYTF
.	.	TRBV27	TRBJ1-2	TGTGCCAGCACGACATACACTACGAAGTCTAACTATGGCTACACCTTC	CASTTYTTKSNYGYTF
few	TRBD1	TRBV6-5	TRBJ1-1	TGTGCCAGCAGTTTCCCGGGACAGGGGGTAACTGAAGCTTTCTTT	CASSFPGQGVTEAFF
.	.	TRBV3-1	TRBJ1-1	TGTGCCAGCAGCCAAGAATGGGTGAACACTGAAGCTTTCTTT	CASSQEWVNTEAFF
.	.	TRBV20-1	TRBJ2-1	TGCAGTGCTAGATCGGGGGGCCTCCAAGAGACCCAGTTCTTC	CSARSGGLQETQFF
.	.	TRBV14	TRBJ2-7	TGTGCCAGCAGCCTAGGGAAGTACTTC	CASSLGKYF
once	TRBD2	TRBV3-1	TRBJ2-1	TGTGCCAGCAGCCAGGGTAGCGGGGGGGCCGATGAGCAGTTCTTC	CASSQGSGGADEQFF
.	.	TRBV6-2/TRBV6-3	TRBJ2-6	TGTGCCAGCAGGCCAGCGGGCCGCTCTGGGGCCACCGTCCTGACTTTC	CASRPAGRSGATVLTF
few	.	TRBV6-5	TRBJ2-6	TGTGCCAGCTTCAACTCTGGGGCCAACGTCCTGACTTTC	CASFNSGANVLTF
.	.	TRBV18	TRBJ1-1	TGTGCCAGCTCACCAGGGGACCCGGCCGCTTTCTTT	CASSPGDPAAFF
.	.	TRBV2	TRBJ2-7	TGTGCCAGCACTATCTCAGGGGGGGGTTACTACGAGCAGTACTTC	CASTISGGGYYEQYF
.	TRBD2	TRBV4-1	TRBJ2-7	TGCGCCAGCAGATTCGGGACTAGCGATATCAATGAGCAGTACTTC	CASRFGTSDINEQYF
few	.	TRBV25-1	TRBJ1-4	TGTGCCAGCAGTGAACTGCAGAGCTTTAATGAAAAACTGTTTTTT	CASSELQSFNEKLFF
.	.	TRBV29-1	TRBJ2-7	TGCAGCGTTGTACAGACGTCCTACGAGCAGTACTTC	CSVVQTSYEQYF
.	TRBD2	TRBV12-3/TRBV12-4	TRBJ2-1	TGTGCCAGCAGAAAGGGACTAGCGGGAGTTGGGTCCCACAATGAGCAGTTCTTC	CASRKGLAGVGSHNEQFF
.	.	TRBV27	TRBJ2-3	TGTGCCAGCAGTTTATTCCGGGGCACAGATACGCAGTATTTT	CASSLFRGTDTQYF
.	.	TRBV12-3/TRBV12-4	TRBJ1-5	TGTGCCAGCAGTGTAGGGCTAAGCAATCAGCCCCAGCATTTT	CASSVGLSNQPQHF
.	.	TRBV12-3/TRBV12-4	TRBJ2-2	TGTGCCAGCAGTTTCCAGGGACAACTGAACACCGGGGAGCTGTTTTTT	CASSFQGQLNTGELFF
.	TRBD2	TRBV7-2	TRBJ2-3	TGTGCCAGCAGCTTAGTGTATAGCGGGGGTGCCACAGATACGCAGTATTTT	CASSLVYSGGATDTQYF
.	.	TRBV27	TRBJ2-5	TGTGCCAGCAGTCCCATAGGGGCAGGCCAAGAGACCCAGTACTTC	CASSPIGAGQETQYF
.	TRBD1	TRBV6-5	TRBJ2-5	TGTGCCAGCAGGGGACAGGGGAGTGTCCAAGAGACCCAGTACTTC	CASRGQGSVQETQYF
.	.	TRBV5-1	TRBJ2-5	TGCGCCAGCAGCCCTAGTGGGTCCTACAAGCAGTACTTC	CASSPSGSYKQYF
.	.	TRBV7-2	TRBJ2-7	TGTGCCAGCAGCTTAGGTGGGGCCACTACCTACGAGCAGTACTTC	CASSLGGATTYEQYF
few	.	TRBV28	TRBJ2-3	TGTGCCAGCAGTTTTAGGAGGATACCAGGCACAGATACGCAGTATTTT	CASSFRRIPGTDTQYF
.	.	TRBV27	TRBJ1-1	TGTGCCAGCAGTTCGGGGGGTGGCACTGAAGCTTTCTTT	CASSSGGGTEAFF
few	.	TRBV28	TRBJ2-7	TGTGCCAGCAGTTTTTCGGGGGGCAACAACGAGCAGTACTTC	CASSFSGGNNEQYF
.	.	TRBV7-9	TRBJ2-1	TGTGCCAGCAGCTTAGATCCCGGGGATGAGCAGTTCTTC	CASSLDPGDEQFF
.	TRBD2	TRBV7-2	TRBJ2-7	TGTGCCAGCAGCCTTAGCGGGAATTCCTACAATGAGCAGTACTTC	CASSLSGNSYNEQYF
many	.	TRBV10-3	TRBJ2-1	TGTGCCATCGGGGCCTTCGACGGTGAGCAGTTCTTC	CAIGAFDGEQFF
.	.	TRBV12-3/TRBV12-4	TRBJ2-2	TGTGCCAGCAGTACAGGACGGTCCGGGGAGCTGTTTTTT	CASSTGRSGELFF